One sample yielded the 20 T cell receptor beta chains listed below, sequenced in a study of cytomegalovirus exposure and HLA in healthy donors. Amplification used 60 Vbeta primers and 13 Jbeta primers. Sequencing was performed with immunoSEQ multiplex PCR; in TCRdb, only in-frame clones are kept and a portion is missing. The top ten hold about 10% of the sample, which has around 200,000 clones, under 85% seen once. Sequences were obtained from PBMCs. These receptors were obtained from a woman in her fifties or sixties in good health and CMV-seropositive.

The V and J genes are TRBV29-1 and TRBJ1-1; D gene ambiguous. The V end was cut by 1 base, the J end by 5 bases, with 11 bases between. Germline CDR1 SQVTM, CDR2 ANQGSEA. There are 13 residues in the CDR3. CDR3 sequence reads: CSVEVGPGTEAFF. CDR3 DNA sequence: TGCAGCGTTGAAGTAGGACCGGGGACTGAAGCTTTCTTT.

The V gene is TRBV28, the J gene TRBJ1-2; 10 bases are a match to TRBD1. The V gene end was trimmed by 5 bases and the J gene end by 4 bases; junction bases not matched to a gene: 1. CDR3 size: 13 residues. Germline CDR1 is MDHEN and CDR2 is SYDVKM. The CDR3 reads CASSDRGLYGYTF. In DNA form, the CDR3 reads TGTGCCAGCAGTGACAGGGGGCTCTATGGCTACACCTTC.

V and J are TRBV11-3 and TRBJ2-7, with TRBD2 identical over 11 bases. The CDR3 has 14 amino acids. In germline, CDR1 is SGHNT, CDR2 YENEEA. J gave up 7 bases and V 3 bases, and 5 bases lay outside the gene matches. In DNA, the CDR3 is TGTGCCAGCAGCTTTAGCGGGGGGGCGGAAGAGCAGTACTTC. It translates to CASSFSGGAEEQYF.

The chain joins TRBV10-1 to TRBJ2-7; 10 bases line up with TRBD1. After removal of 0 bases from V and 4 bases from J, the junction contained 12 bases not matched to a gene. CDR3 length: 18 residues. CDR1 is WNHNN and CDR2 is SYGVQD in the germline V gene (reference sequence). CDR3 protein: CASSESLDREDRGYEQYF. Written as DNA, the CDR3 is TGCGCCAGCAGTGAGTCCTTAGATCGGGAGGACAGGGGGTACGAGCAGTACTTC.

V and J are TRBV19 and TRBJ2-1, with D possibly TRBD1 on 6 matching bases. CDR3 size: 13 residues. The germline gives CDR1 LNHDA, CDR2 SQIVND (reference sequence). The germline V and J ends were trimmed by 5 bases and 5 bases, with 10 bases remaining between them. The CDR3, as DNA: TGTGCCAGTAGTTATGGACAGAACAATGAGCAGTTCTTC. Translated, it gives CASSYGQNNEQFF.

The V call is TRBV6-6, the J call TRBJ1-1; D uncertain. In germline, CDR1 is MNHNY, CDR2 SVGAGI (reference sequence). V gave up 4 bases and J gave up 8 bases, with 11 bases separating them. CDR3 length equals 12 residues. CDR3 sequence: CASSFLTGEAFF. The CDR3 DNA reads TGTGCCAGCAGTTTCCTCACGGGGGAAGCTTTCTTT.

CDR3 amino acids: CASSFLLTGSSGNTIYF. CDR3 bases: TGCGCCAGCAGCTTCCTCTTGACAGGCAGCTCTGGAAACACCATATATTTT. The chain joins TRBV5-1 to TRBJ1-3, with D possibly matching TRBD1 (6 bases). V was pared by 2 bases and J by 0 bases, with 15 bases between. CDR1 and CDR2 (germline): SGHRS, YFSETQ. This CDR3 has 17 residues.

The gene calls are TRBV7-9 and TRBJ2-3, with a tentative D call TRBD2 (6 bases). Germline loops: CDR1 SEHNR, CDR2 FQNEAQ (reference sequence). This CDR3 has 15 residues. Trimming cost V 5 bases and J 4 bases, with 16 bases left between them. The CDR3 DNA reads as TGTGCCAGCAGCGCTGTACGGGGAGGCGCAGATACGCAGTATTTT. The encoded protein is CASSAVRGGADTQYF. Supplemented by reference TRBV7-9 and TRBJ2-3, the full variable domain reads DTGVSQNPRHKITKRGQNVTFRCDPISEHNRLYWYRQTLGQGPEFLTYFQNEAQLEKSRLLSDRFSAERPKGSFSTLEIQRTEQGDSAMYLCASSAVRGGADTQYFGPGTRLTVL.

The chain links TRBV6-4 to TRBJ2-7; the D is unclear. Germline CDR1 reads MRHNA; CDR2 reads SNTAGT. V was trimmed by 7 bases and J by 0 bases, leaving 13 bases between them. CDR3 size: 14 residues. The CDR3 nucleotides are TGTGCCAGCACACGCCCCGGCGGCTCCTACGAGCAGTACTTC. This codes for CASTRPGGSYEQYF.

The chain links TRBV27 to TRBJ2-7; 7 positions agree with TRBD1. The ends lost 2 bases at V and 2 bases at J; junction bases unmatched: 3. Germline V CDR1 and CDR2: MNHEY, SMNVEV (reference sequence). This CDR3 region has 14 residues. The CDR3 is CASSLVRGPYEQYF. The CDR3 region has the DNA TGTGCCAGCAGTTTAGTAAGGGGGCCCTACGAGCAGTACTTC.

The chain employs TRBV7-2 and TRBJ2-6; D is uncertain. Trimming stripped 1 base from V and 0 bases from J, with 4 bases between. Germline V gene lookup returns CDR1 SGHTA and CDR2 FQGNSA. The CDR3 extends over 15 amino acids. Here the CDR3 DNA reads TGTGCCAGCAGCTTAGGAGGCTCTGGGGCCAACGTCCTGACTTTC. Amino acids: CASSLGGSGANVLTF.

There are a few counts of this clone. The J gene is TRBJ2-6, the V gene TRBV5-1; unclear D gene. CDR1 is SGHRS and CDR2 is YFSETQ in the germline V gene. V was shortened by 0 bases and J by 0 bases, with 13 bases between the two germline ends. The length of the CDR3 is 18 residues. CDR3 nucleotide sequence: TGCGCCAGCAGCTTGGTGATCTTAGTAAGCTCTGGGGCCAACGTCCTGACTTTC. It specifies CASSLVILVSSGANVLTF.

The genes are TRBV6-4 and TRBJ2-1, with D possibly TRBD2 on 5 matching bases. Trimming removed 5 bases from V and 6 bases from J, with 17 bases in between. The germline V gene has CDR1 MRHNA and CDR2 SNTAGT. There are 15 residues in the CDR3. This CDR3 is CASSQTMTMGNEQFF. The CDR3 nucleotides are TGTGCCAGCAGTCAGACTATGACCATGGGCAATGAGCAGTTCTTC.

The rearrangement links TRBV30 to TRBJ2-2; 13 nucleotides line up with TRBD2. The length of the CDR3 is 18 residues. J lost 2 bases, V lost 0 bases, and 6 bases had no gene match. In germline, CDR1 is GTSNPN, CDR2 SVGIG (reference sequence). In DNA form, the CDR3 reads TGTGCCTGGAGTGTAAGGGGACTAGCGGGGACCAACACCGGGGAGCTGTTTTTT. Its translation: CAWSVRGLAGTNTGELFF.

The rearrangement links TRBV5-5 to TRBJ1-1; the match to TRBD1 covers 7 bases. The germline V gene encodes CDR1 SGHKS and CDR2 YYEKEE (reference sequence). V dropped 2 bases and J dropped 0; count of bases not matched to a gene: 13. The CDR3 is 18 amino acids. For the CDR3, the DNA is TGTGCCAGCAGCTTTGACCTACTAGGGGGCCCCATGAACACTGAAGCTTTCTTT. Translation gives CASSFDLLGGPMNTEAFF.

This clone appeared a few times. V and J are TRBV6-5 and TRBJ2-7; TRBD1 might be the D (6 bases). The CDR3 loop spans 14 amino acids. V dropped 8 bases and J dropped 1 base, with 15 bases sitting between them. CDR1 and CDR2 (germline): MNHEY, SVGAGI. For the CDR3, the DNA is TGTGCCAGCCGTCAAACAGGGAAGTCCTACGAGCAGTACTTC. The encoded protein is CASRQTGKSYEQYF.

The chain has TRBV6-5 and TRBJ1-5, with TRBD1 as a possible D gene (6 bases). Germline CDR1 is MNHEY and CDR2 is SVGAGI. The CDR3 contains 14 residues. Trimming removed 6 bases from V and 0 bases from J, with 9 bases in between. CDR3: CASSTGYSNQPQHF. The CDR3 DNA reads TGTGCCAGCAGCACAGGGTATAGCAATCAGCCCCAGCATTTT.

The chain joins TRBV7-8 to TRBJ2-1; D unresolved. Looked up from germline, CDR1 is SGHVS and CDR2 is FQNEAQ. V lost 6 bases and J lost 7, with 16 bases in between. This CDR3 is 14 amino acids long. The CDR3 DNA follows: TGTGCCAGCAGAGCTAGTTCTCTTAGAAATGAGCAGTTCTTC. Amino acids: CASRASSLRNEQFF.

The gene calls are TRBV7-9 and TRBJ2-7; no clear D. Germline V CDR1 and CDR2: SEHNR, FQNEAQ (reference sequence). CDR3 length equals 17 residues. The V end was cut by 2 bases, the J end by 2 bases, with 19 bases between. The CDR3 bases are TGTGCCAGCAGCTTAATATCACGAGTCTCTACTACCTACGAGCAGTACTTC. Its protein is CASSLISRVSTTYEQYF. Based on the CDR3 plus reference TRBV7-9 and TRBJ2-7, the full variable domain is DTGVSQNPRHKITKRGQNVTFRCDPISEHNRLYWYRQTLGQGPEFLTYFQNEAQLEKSRLLSDRFSAERPKGSFSTLEIQRTEQGDSAMYLCASSLISRVSTTYEQYFGPGTRLTVT.

This chain uses TRBV6-1 with TRBJ1-2, with D tentatively TRBD1 (5 bases). Per the germline V gene, CDR1 is MNHNS and CDR2 is SASEGT. V lost 2 bases, J lost 9 bases, and 16 bases lay in between. The CDR3 has 14 amino acids. The CDR3 DNA sequence: TGTGCCAGCAGTGAACGGGGGGGGTTCGGTCGCTACACCTTC. Protein: CASSERGGFGRYTF.